The clone carrying this TCR beta chain was recorded many times. This CDR3 is built from 16 residues. V lost 4 bases to trimming and J lost 3 bases; unmatched junction nucleotides: 8. The germline V gene has CDR1 LGHNA and CDR2 YNFKEQ. The data belong to a study of metastatic and nonmetastatic thyroid tumors. Every patient was untreated before thyroid surgery. From the PCR reads, TCRdb re-called clones with MiXCR. Of tens of thousands of clones listed, around 30% are singletons. This receptor was obtained from a female donor with papillary thyroid cancer or a benign thyroid nodule (not recorded which). Some clones in this sample may be carry-over from other donors' samples. V is TRBV4-2 and J is TRBJ2-3, with TRBD2 matching over 9 bases. Input material: blood. The CDR3 DNA sequence: TGTGCCAGCAGCCCAGGTTTAGCGGGAGCTACAGATACGCAGTATTTT. Protein sequence: CASSPGLAGATDTQYF.